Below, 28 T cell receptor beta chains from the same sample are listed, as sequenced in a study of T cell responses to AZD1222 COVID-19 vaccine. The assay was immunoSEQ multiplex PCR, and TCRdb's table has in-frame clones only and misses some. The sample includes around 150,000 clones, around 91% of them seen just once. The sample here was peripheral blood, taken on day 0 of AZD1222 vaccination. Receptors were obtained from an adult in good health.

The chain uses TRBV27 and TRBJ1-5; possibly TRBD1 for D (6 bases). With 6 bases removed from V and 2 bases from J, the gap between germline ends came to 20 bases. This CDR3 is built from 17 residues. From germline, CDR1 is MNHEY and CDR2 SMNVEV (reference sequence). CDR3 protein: CASRKQGNLAGNQPQHF. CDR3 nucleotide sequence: TGTGCCAGCAGAAAACAGGGTAATCTGGCGGGCAATCAGCCCCAGCATTTT.

CDR3 nucleotides: TGTGCCACCAGCAGAGGGGGGCAGGGGGCCTCTGAAGCTTTCTTT. Translating it yields CATSRGGQGASEAFF. This rearrangement joins TRBV15 to TRBJ1-1; 8 bases align to TRBD1. This CDR3 region has 15 residues. Unmatched junction bases numbered 7, after V lost 1 base and J lost 6 bases. The germline gives CDR1 LNHNV, CDR2 YYDKDF (reference sequence).

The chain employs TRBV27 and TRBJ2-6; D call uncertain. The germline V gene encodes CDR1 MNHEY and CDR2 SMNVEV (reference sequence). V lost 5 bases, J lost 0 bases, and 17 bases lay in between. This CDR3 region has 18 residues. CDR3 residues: CASSKKGPRTSGANVLTF. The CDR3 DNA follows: TGTGCCAGCAGTAAAAAAGGGCCTCGGACCTCTGGGGCCAACGTCCTGACTTTC.

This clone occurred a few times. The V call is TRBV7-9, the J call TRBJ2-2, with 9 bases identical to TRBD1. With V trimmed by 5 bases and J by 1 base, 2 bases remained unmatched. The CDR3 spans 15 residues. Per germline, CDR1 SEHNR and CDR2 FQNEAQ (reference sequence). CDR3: CASSLTGGNTGELFF. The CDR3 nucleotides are TGTGCCAGCAGCCTGACAGGGGGGAACACCGGGGAGCTGTTTTTT. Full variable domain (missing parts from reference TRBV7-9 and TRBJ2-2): DTGVSQNPRHKITKRGQNVTFRCDPISEHNRLYWYRQTLGQGPEFLTYFQNEAQLEKSRLLSDRFSAERPKGSFSTLEIQRTEQGDSAMYLCASSLTGGNTGELFFGEGSRLTVL.

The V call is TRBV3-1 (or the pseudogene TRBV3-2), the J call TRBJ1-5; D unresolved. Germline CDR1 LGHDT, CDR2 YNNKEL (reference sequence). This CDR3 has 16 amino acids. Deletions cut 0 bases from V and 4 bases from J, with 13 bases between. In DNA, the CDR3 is TGTGCCAGCAGCCAAGATCGTGCAGAATGGAATCAGCCCCAGCATTTT. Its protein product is CASSQDRAEWNQPQHF.

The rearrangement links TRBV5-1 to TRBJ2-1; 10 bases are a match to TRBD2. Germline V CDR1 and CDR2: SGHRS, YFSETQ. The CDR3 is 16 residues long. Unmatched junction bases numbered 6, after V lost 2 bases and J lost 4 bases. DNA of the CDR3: TGCGCCAGCAGCTTCTCCCTAGCGGGAGTTTACAATGAGCAGTTCTTC. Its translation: CASSFSLAGVYNEQFF. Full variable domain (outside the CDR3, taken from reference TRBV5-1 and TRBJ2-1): KAGVTQTPRYLIKTRGQQVTLSCSPISGHRSVSWYQQTPGQGLQFLFEYFSETQRNKGNFPGRFSGRQFSNSRSEMNVSTLELGDSALYLCASSFSLAGVYNEQFFGPGTRLTVL.

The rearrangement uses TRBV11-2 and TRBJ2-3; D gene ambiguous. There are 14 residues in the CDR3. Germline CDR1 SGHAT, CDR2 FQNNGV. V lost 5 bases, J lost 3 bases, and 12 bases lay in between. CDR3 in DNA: TGTGCCAGCAGCCCCCTTTCAAGGACAGATACGCAGTATTTT. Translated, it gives CASSPLSRTDTQYF.

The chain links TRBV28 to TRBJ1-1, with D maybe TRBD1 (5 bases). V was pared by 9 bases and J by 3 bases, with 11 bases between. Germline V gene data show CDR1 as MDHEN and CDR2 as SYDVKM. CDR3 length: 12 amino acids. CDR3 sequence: CASQGGYTEAFF. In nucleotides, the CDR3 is TGTGCCAGTCAGGGTGGGTACACTGAAGCTTTCTTT. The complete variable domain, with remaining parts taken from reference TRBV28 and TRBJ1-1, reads DVKVTQSSRYLVKRTGEKVFLECVQDMDHENMFWYRQDPGLGLRLIYFSYDVKMKEKGDIPEGYSVSREKKERFSLILESASTNQTSMYLCASQGGYTEAFFGQGTRLTVV.

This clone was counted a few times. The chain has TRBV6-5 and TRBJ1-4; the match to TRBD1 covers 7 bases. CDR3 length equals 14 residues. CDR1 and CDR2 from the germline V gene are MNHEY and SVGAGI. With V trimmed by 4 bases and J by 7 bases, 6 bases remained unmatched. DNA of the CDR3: TGTGCCAGCAGTTCGGGACAGTGGGGTGAAAAACTGTTTTTT. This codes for CASSSGQWGEKLFF.

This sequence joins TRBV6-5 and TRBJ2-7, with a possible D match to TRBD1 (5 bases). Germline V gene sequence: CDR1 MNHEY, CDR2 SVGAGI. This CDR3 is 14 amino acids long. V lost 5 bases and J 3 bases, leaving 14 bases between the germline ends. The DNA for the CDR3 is TGTGCCAGCAGTCCAGGGCGTAATATCTACGAGCAGTACTTC. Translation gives CASSPGRNIYEQYF.

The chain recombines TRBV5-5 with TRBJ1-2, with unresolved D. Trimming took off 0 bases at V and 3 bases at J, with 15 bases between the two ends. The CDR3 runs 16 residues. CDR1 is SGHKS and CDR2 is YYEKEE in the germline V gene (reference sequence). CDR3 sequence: CASSLEGQARDYGYTF. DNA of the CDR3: TGTGCCAGCAGCTTGGAAGGGCAGGCGCGGGACTATGGCTACACCTTC. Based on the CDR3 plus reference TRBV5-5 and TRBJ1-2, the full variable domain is DAGVTQSPTHLIKTRGQQVTLRCSPISGHKSVSWYQQVLGQGPQFIFQYYEKEERGRGNFPDRFSARQFPNYSSELNVNALLLGDSALYLCASSLEGQARDYGYTFGSGTRLTVV.

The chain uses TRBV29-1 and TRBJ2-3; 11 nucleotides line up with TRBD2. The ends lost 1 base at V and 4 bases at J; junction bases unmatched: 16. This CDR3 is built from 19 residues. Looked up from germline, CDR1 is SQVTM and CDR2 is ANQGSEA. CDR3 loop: CSVEVGGGSGRGRADTQYF. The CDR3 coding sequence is TGCAGCGTTGAAGTGGGCGGGGGTAGCGGGAGGGGTCGTGCAGATACGCAGTATTTT.

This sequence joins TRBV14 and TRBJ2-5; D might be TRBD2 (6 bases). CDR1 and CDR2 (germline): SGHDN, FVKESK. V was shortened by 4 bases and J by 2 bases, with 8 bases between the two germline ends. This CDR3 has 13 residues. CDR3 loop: CASSRGLQETQYF. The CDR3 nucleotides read TGTGCCAGCAGCCGGGGACTTCAAGAGACCCAGTACTTC.

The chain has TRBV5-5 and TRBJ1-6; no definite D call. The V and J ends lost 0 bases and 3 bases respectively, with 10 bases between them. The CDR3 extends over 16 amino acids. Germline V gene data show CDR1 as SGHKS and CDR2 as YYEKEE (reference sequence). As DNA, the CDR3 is TGTGCCAGCAGCTTGGAGTCGAGCTACTATAATTCACCCCTCCACTTT. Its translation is CASSLESSYYNSPLHF.

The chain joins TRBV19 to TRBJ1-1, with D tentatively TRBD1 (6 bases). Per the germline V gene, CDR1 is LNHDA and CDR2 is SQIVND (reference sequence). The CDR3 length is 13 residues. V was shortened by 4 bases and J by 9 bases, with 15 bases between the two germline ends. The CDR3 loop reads CASSRGQTGKAFF. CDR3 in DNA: TGTGCCAGTAGTAGGGGACAAACGGGGAAAGCTTTCTTT.

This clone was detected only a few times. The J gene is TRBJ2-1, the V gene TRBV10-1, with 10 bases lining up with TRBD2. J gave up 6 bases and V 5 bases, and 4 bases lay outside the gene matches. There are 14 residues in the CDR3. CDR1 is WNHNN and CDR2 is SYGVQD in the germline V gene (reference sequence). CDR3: CASSPGTSVNEQFF. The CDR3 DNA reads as TGCGCCAGCAGTCCCGGGACTAGCGTCAATGAGCAGTTCTTC.

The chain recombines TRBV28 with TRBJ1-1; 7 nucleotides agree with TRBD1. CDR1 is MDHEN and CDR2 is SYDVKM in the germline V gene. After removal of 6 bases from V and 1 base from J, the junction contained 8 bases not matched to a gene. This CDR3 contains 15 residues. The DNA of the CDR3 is TGTGCCAGCAGGGGGGCGACAGGGCGGAACACTGAAGCTTTCTTT. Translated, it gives CASRGATGRNTEAFF.

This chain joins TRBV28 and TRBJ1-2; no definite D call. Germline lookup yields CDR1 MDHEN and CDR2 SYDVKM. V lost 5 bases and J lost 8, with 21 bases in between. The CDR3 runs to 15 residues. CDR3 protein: CASSPPPGSSYGYTF. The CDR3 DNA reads TGTGCCAGCAGTCCCCCCCCGGGTAGCAGCTACGGCTACACCTTC.

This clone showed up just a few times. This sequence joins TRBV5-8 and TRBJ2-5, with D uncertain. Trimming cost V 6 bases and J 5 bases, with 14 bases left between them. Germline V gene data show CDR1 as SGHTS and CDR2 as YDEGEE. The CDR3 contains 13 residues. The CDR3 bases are TGTGCCAGCACCCTCCGACGGGCGGAGACCCAGTACTTC. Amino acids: CASTLRRAETQYF. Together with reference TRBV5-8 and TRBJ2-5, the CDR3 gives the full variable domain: EAGVTQSPTHLIKTRGQQATLRCSPISGHTSVYWYQQALGLGLQFLLWYDEGEERNRGNFPPRFSGRQFPNYSSELNVNALELEDSALYLCASTLRRAETQYFGPGTRLLVL.

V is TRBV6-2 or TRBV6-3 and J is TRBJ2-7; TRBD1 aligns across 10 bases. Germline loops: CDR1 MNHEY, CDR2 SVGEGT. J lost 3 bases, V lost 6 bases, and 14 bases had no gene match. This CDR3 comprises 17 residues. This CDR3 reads CASSLTLPGQGFYEQYF. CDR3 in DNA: TGTGCCAGCAGCCTAACCCTCCCGGGACAGGGGTTCTACGAGCAGTACTTC.

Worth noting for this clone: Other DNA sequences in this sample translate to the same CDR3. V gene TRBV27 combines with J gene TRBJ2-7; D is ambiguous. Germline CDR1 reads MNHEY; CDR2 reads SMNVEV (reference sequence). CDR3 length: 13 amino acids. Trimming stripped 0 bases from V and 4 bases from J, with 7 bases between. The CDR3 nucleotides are TGTGCCAGCAGTTTATCGCCGGATTACGAGCAGTACTTC. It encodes CASSLSPDYEQYF.

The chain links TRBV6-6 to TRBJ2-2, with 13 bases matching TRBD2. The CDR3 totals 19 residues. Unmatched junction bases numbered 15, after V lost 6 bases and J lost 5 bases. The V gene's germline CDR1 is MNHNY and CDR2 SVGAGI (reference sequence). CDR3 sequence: CASSLLAGGPVARTGELFF. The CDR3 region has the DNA TGTGCCAGCAGCTTACTAGCGGGAGGGCCGGTGGCAAGGACCGGGGAGCTGTTTTTT.

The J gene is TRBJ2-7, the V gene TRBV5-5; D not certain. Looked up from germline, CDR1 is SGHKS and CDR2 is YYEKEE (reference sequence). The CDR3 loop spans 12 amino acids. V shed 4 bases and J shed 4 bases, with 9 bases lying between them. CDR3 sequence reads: CASSPDQYEQYF. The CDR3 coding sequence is TGTGCCAGCAGCCCGGACCAGTACGAGCAGTACTTC.

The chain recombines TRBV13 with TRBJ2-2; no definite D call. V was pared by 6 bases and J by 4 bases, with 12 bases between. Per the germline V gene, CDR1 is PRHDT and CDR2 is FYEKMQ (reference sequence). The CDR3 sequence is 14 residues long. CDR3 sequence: CASSPWGPTGELFF. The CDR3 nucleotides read TGTGCCAGCAGTCCCTGGGGTCCCACCGGGGAGCTGTTTTTT.

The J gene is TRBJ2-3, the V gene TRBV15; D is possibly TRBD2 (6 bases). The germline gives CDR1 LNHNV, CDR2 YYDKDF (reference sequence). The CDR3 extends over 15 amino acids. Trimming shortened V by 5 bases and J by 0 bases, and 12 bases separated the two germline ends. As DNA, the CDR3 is TGTGCCACCAGCGGGAGGACGGGGAGCACAGATACGCAGTATTTT. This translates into CATSGRTGSTDTQYF.

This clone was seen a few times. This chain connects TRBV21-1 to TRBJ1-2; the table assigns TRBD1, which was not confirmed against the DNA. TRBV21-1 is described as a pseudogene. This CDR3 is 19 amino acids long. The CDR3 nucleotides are TGTGCCAGCAGCAAAGAGAAGAAAGTACAGGGCCGATCTCCCTATGGCTACACCTTC. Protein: CASSKEKKVQGRSPYGYTF.

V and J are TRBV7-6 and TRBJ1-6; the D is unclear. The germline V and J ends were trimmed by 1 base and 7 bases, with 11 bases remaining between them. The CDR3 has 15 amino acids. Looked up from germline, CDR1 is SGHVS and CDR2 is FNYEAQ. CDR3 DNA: TGTGCCAGCAGCTTAGACGGGTTATACAATTCACCCCTCCACTTT. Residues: CASSLDGLYNSPLHF.

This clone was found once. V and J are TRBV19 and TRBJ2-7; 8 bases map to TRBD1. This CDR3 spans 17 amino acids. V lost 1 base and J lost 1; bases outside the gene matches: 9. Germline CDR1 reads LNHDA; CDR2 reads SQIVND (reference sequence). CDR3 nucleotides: TGTGCCAGTAGTATAGGGGCAGGGGGCACTGTGTCCTACGAGCAGTACTTC. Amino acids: CASSIGAGGTVSYEQYF.